These 31 T cell receptor beta chains share one sample of origin, sequenced in a study of OX40 agonist ivuxolimab in advanced cancers. Measured with immunoSEQ multiplex PCR; TCRdb has only the in-frame clones, and not every one. The table records tens of thousands of clones, nearly 85% of them present only once. The specimen was CD4+ or CD8+ T cells sorted from blood, collected in a trial of the OX40 agonist ivuxolimab. Every receptor here comes from an adult with an advanced solid tumor such as melanoma, head and neck, liver or kidney cancer.

V is TRBV6-6 and J is TRBJ1-2; the D gene is possibly TRBD1 (6 bases). CDR1 and CDR2 (germline): MNHNY, SVGAGI (reference sequence). The CDR3 extends over 14 amino acids. The germline V and J ends were trimmed by 4 bases and 4 bases, with 13 bases remaining between them. CDR3 DNA: TGTGCCAGCAGTTTACAGGGTGTGGGCTATGGCTACACCTTC. Translation gives CASSLQGVGYGYTF.

The gene calls are TRBV10-3 and TRBJ2-7, with D perhaps given as TRBD1 or TRBD2 (5 bases each). CDR3 length equals 13 residues. Trimming pared 10 bases from V and 3 bases from J, leaving 16 bases between. CDR1 and CDR2 from the germline V gene are ENHRY and SYGVKD. CDR3 coding DNA: TGTGCCACGACCGGGACGGGCCTCTACGAGCAGTACTTC. Encoded protein: CATTGTGLYEQYF.

In DNA form, the CDR3 reads TGCGCCAGCAGCCCCCGGGACAGCACTGAAGCTTTCTTT. This codes for CASSPRDSTEAFF. The chain employs TRBV4-3 and TRBJ1-1, with 7 bases lining up with TRBD1. V lost 4 bases and J lost 4; bases outside the gene matches: 3. Germline-derived CDR1 and CDR2 are LGHNA and YSLEER. The CDR3 extends over 13 amino acids.

The chain has TRBV6-6 and TRBJ2-7, with D perhaps matching TRBD1 or TRBD2 (5 bases each). Germline V gene lookup returns CDR1 MNHNY and CDR2 SVGAGI (reference sequence). Deletions cut 1 base from V and 6 bases from J, with 16 bases between. The CDR3 totals 15 residues. The CDR3 spells CASSYWGSEIGEQYF. The DNA of the CDR3 is TGTGCCAGCAGTTACTGGGGGAGTGAGATTGGCGAGCAGTACTTC.

The CDR3 is CASSETLARETQYF. CDR3 coding DNA: TGTGCCAGCAGCGAGACGCTAGCGCGAGAGACCCAGTACTTC. The V and J genes are TRBV9 and TRBJ2-5; possible D gene TRBD2, 6 bases. The CDR3 covers 14 residues. Trimming left V 3 bases short and J 4 bases short, with 13 bases between. Per germline, CDR1 SGDLS and CDR2 YYNGEE.

The chain carries TRBV9 and TRBJ1-2; unclear D gene. Trimming left V 4 bases short and J 1 base short, with 17 bases between. Germline-derived CDR1 and CDR2 are SGDLS and YYNGEE. This CDR3 spans 16 amino acids. The CDR3 nucleotides are TGTGCCAGCAGCTCACTAACCGAAACTTTTAACTATGGCTACACCTTC. It encodes CASSSLTETFNYGYTF.

The chain is built from TRBV6-6 and TRBJ1-4; D not certain. V lost 6 bases to trimming and J lost 8 bases, with 16 bases between them. The CDR3 runs to 14 residues. From germline, CDR1 is MNHNY and CDR2 SVGAGI (reference sequence). The DNA for the CDR3 is TGTGCCAGCAGAACGGACCTCTTTAGCGAAAAACTGTTTTTT. Its protein product is CASRTDLFSEKLFF.

This clone came up a few times. This chain connects TRBV27 to TRBJ1-2; 8 bases match TRBD1. The germline V gene has CDR1 MNHEY and CDR2 SMNVEV (reference sequence). With V trimmed by 8 bases and J by 4 bases, 3 bases remained unmatched. The CDR3 length is 12 residues. The CDR3 loop reads CASATGGYGYTF. CDR3 nucleotide sequence: TGTGCCAGCGCCACAGGGGGCTATGGCTACACCTTC.

The chain links TRBV25-1 to TRBJ2-2, with D possibly called TRBD1 or TRBD2 (5 bases each). Looked up from germline, CDR1 is MGHDK and CDR2 is SYGVNS. The germline V and J ends were trimmed by 2 bases and 5 bases, with 12 bases remaining between them. The CDR3 is made up of 15 amino acids. CDR3 loop: CASSETGLETGELFF. Here the CDR3 DNA reads TGTGCCAGCAGTGAAACGGGGCTCGAGACCGGGGAGCTGTTTTTT.

The count of this clone is one. DNA for the CDR3: TGTGCCAGCAGCTTAGCGCGGGAATTGTTGGGACCTGAAGCTTTCTTT. Its translation: CASSLARELLGPEAFF. The chain combines TRBV7-8 with TRBJ1-1, with D perhaps matching TRBD1 (5 bases). V shed 0 bases and J shed 6 bases, with 17 bases lying between them. CDR3 length equals 16 residues. The germline gives CDR1 SGHVS, CDR2 FQNEAQ.

The J gene is TRBJ1-3, the V gene TRBV9, with a tentative D call TRBD1 (5 bases). This CDR3 comprises 15 residues. Germline V lookup: CDR1 SGDLS, CDR2 YYNGEE. V lost 0 bases and J lost 2, with 9 bases in between. The CDR3 DNA sequence: TGTGCCAGCAGCGTAGGTGGGGGGACTGGAAACACCATATATTTT. Translation gives CASSVGGGTGNTIYF.

The J gene is TRBJ2-1, the V gene TRBV2; TRBD2 agrees at 8 bases. Germline V gene lookup returns CDR1 SNHLY and CDR2 FYNNEI. CDR3 length: 15 amino acids. Unmatched junction bases numbered 3, after V lost 5 bases and J lost 0 bases. The CDR3 protein is CASSTTSGSYNEQFF. The CDR3 DNA reads as TGTGCCAGCAGTACCACTAGCGGCTCCTACAATGAGCAGTTCTTC.

The J gene is TRBJ1-5, the V gene TRBV27; D is undetermined. The V end lost 4 bases, the J end lost 3 bases, and 10 bases lay between the germline ends. The germline V gene encodes CDR1 MNHEY and CDR2 SMNVEV (reference sequence). The CDR3 has 14 residues. The CDR3 reads CASSSWAANQPQHF. For the CDR3, the DNA is TGTGCCAGCAGTTCATGGGCCGCCAATCAGCCCCAGCATTTT.

J is TRBJ2-5 and V is TRBV28; 11 bases line up with TRBD1. The CDR3 sequence is 16 residues long. V lost 5 bases and J lost 4; bases outside the gene matches: 9. Per the germline V gene, CDR1 is MDHEN and CDR2 is SYDVKM. The CDR3 coding sequence is TGTGCCAGCAGTCTGATGGACAGGGGGCTGGGAGAGACCCAGTACTTC. It encodes CASSLMDRGLGETQYF. Together with reference TRBV28 and TRBJ2-5, the CDR3 gives the full variable domain: DVKVTQSSRYLVKRTGEKVFLECVQDMDHENMFWYRQDPGLGLRLIYFSYDVKMKEKGDIPEGYSVSREKKERFSLILESASTNQTSMYLCASSLMDRGLGETQYFGPGTRLLVL.

The gene calls are TRBV13 and TRBJ2-7, with D possibly being TRBD1 (6 bases). V gave up 1 base and J gave up 4 bases, with 14 bases separating them. Per the germline V gene, CDR1 is PRHDT and CDR2 is FYEKMQ (reference sequence). CDR3 length equals 15 residues. The DNA of the CDR3 is TGTGCCAGCAGCTTAGCCGGGACAAGGGATTACGAGCAGTACTTC. Translation: CASSLAGTRDYEQYF.

A few counts support this clone. The CDR3 spells CASRPKGGYEQYF. CDR3 coding DNA: TGTGCCAGCAGGCCCAAGGGGGGTTACGAGCAGTACTTC. The V gene is TRBV14, the J gene TRBJ2-7, with D possibly being TRBD1 or TRBD2 (6 bases each). The V and J ends lost 6 bases and 4 bases respectively, with 13 bases between them. The CDR3 sequence is 13 residues long. Germline CDR1 is SGHDN and CDR2 is FVKESK. Filled out from reference TRBV14 and TRBJ2-7, the complete variable domain reads EAGVTQFPSHSVIEKGQTVTLRCDPISGHDNLYWYRRVMGKEIKFLLHFVKESKQDESGMPNNRFLAERTGGTYSTLKVQPAELEDSGVYFCASRPKGGYEQYFGPGTRLTVT.

The rearrangement links TRBV6-5 to TRBJ1-1; no clear D. V lost 1 base, J lost 5 bases, and 8 bases lay in between. Germline lookup yields CDR1 MNHEY and CDR2 SVGAGI. The CDR3 runs to 13 residues. In nucleotides, the CDR3 is TGTGCCAGCAGTTACTACATGCGTACTGAAGCTTTCTTT. It translates to CASSYYMRTEAFF.

The sample holds a few counts of this clone. The genes are TRBV4-1 and TRBJ1-2; 9 bases are shared with TRBD1. Trimming at V came to 3 bases and at J to 8 bases, leaving 7 bases not matched to a gene. The CDR3 spans 14 residues. Germline assignment: CDR1 MGHRA and CDR2 YSYEKL. The CDR3 region has the DNA TGCGCCAGCAGCCATCACCGGGACAGGGAAGGCTACACCTTC. Translation: CASSHHRDREGYTF.

CDR3 amino acids: CASSWGVGEAFF. CDR3 sequence (DNA): TGCGCCAGCAGCTGGGGAGTTGGTGAAGCTTTCTTT. The chain joins TRBV5-1 to TRBJ1-1; no clear D gene. Germline loops: CDR1 SGHRS, CDR2 YFSETQ. This CDR3 has 12 amino acids. Trimming took 3 bases from V and 7 from J, leaving 10 bases between them.

This chain uses TRBV19 with TRBJ2-7; 8 bases align to TRBD1. J was trimmed by 2 bases and V by 6 bases; bases with no gene match: 9. Germline CDR1 is LNHDA and CDR2 is SQIVND (reference sequence). The length of the CDR3 is 15 residues. The CDR3 sequence: CASSPWGTGAYEQYF. The CDR3 DNA is TGTGCCAGTAGCCCTTGGGGGACAGGAGCCTACGAGCAGTACTTC.

The gene calls are TRBV29-1 and TRBJ2-1, with 10 bases aligning to TRBD1. The CDR3 sequence is 13 residues long. The V gene end was trimmed by 7 bases and the J gene end by 6 bases; junction bases not matched to a gene: 6. Germline CDR1 is SQVTM and CDR2 is ANQGSEA. This CDR3 reads CSGGQGGPNEQFF. CDR3 coding DNA: TGCAGCGGTGGACAGGGGGGTCCCAATGAGCAGTTCTTC.

This clone has a single count. The rearrangement uses TRBV11-2 and TRBJ2-2, with D tentatively TRBD1 or TRBD2 (5 bases each). CDR3 length equals 17 residues. Germline CDR1 is SGHAT and CDR2 is FQNNGV. The V gene lost 3 bases and the J gene lost 0 bases, with 14 bases spanning the gap. The CDR3 here is CASSLRGLGPNTGELFF. CDR3 nucleotide sequence: TGTGCCAGCAGCTTGAGGGGATTGGGCCCGAACACCGGGGAGCTGTTTTTT. The full variable domain, with the rest looked up from reference TRBV11-2 and TRBJ2-2, is EAGVAQSPRYKIIEKRQSVAFWCNPISGHATLYWYQQILGQGPKLLIQFQNNGVVDDSQLPKDRFSAERLKGVDSTLKIQPAKLEDSAVYLCASSLRGLGPNTGELFFGEGSRLTVL.

This sequence joins TRBV5-6 and TRBJ2-7; 9 nucleotides match TRBD1. Unmatched junction bases numbered 4, after V lost 4 bases and J lost 5 bases. The CDR3 is 13 residues long. CDR1 and CDR2 (germline): SGHDT, YYEEEE. Here the CDR3 reads CASSLTGGNEQYF. The CDR3 DNA sequence: TGTGCCAGCAGCCTGACAGGGGGGAACGAGCAGTACTTC.

This clone has only a few counts. The chain recombines TRBV11-2 with TRBJ2-1; D possibly corresponds to TRBD2 (5 bases). The CDR3 totals 15 residues. Germline assignment: CDR1 SGHAT and CDR2 FQNNGV. The germline V and J ends were trimmed by 3 bases and 3 bases, with 12 bases remaining between them. The chain's CDR3 is CASSFFRGLYNEQFF. The CDR3 DNA is TGTGCCAGCAGCTTTTTCCGGGGTCTCTACAATGAGCAGTTCTTC.

This clone was counted only a few times. This rearrangement joins TRBV4-3 to TRBJ2-5; 9 bases agree with TRBD2. Trimming cost V 5 bases and J 1 base; bases outside gene matches: 5. In germline, CDR1 is LGHNA, CDR2 YSLEER. CDR3 length equals 15 residues. The CDR3: CASSLSGGPQETQYF. CDR3 nucleotides: TGCGCCAGCAGCTTAAGCGGGGGGCCCCAAGAGACCCAGTACTTC.

This chain links TRBV5-1 with TRBJ1-1; the match to TRBD1 covers 7 bases. V lost 1 base, J lost 0 bases, and 6 bases stayed unmatched. This CDR3 has 16 residues. Germline values: CDR1 SGHRS, CDR2 YFSETQ. The CDR3 reads CASSLSRGYMNTEAFF. The DNA for the CDR3 is TGCGCCAGCAGCTTGAGCAGGGGGTATATGAACACTGAAGCTTTCTTT.

The rearrangement joins TRBV2 to TRBJ1-1; 8 nucleotides match TRBD1. V was pared by 9 bases and J by 7 bases, with 4 bases of the junction left unmatched. CDR3 size: 11 residues. Germline values: CDR1 SNHLY, CDR2 FYNNEI. CDR3 sequence (DNA): TGTGCCAGTTGGACAGGGCGTGAAGCTTTCTTT. Translation gives CASWTGREAFF.

The chain employs TRBV9 and TRBJ2-3; D is perhaps TRBD1 or TRBD2 (5 bases each). The CDR3 runs 14 residues. Germline values: CDR1 SGDLS, CDR2 YYNGEE. V lost 0 bases to trimming and J lost 1 base, with 6 bases between them. The CDR3: CASSVGDGTDTQYF. In DNA, the CDR3 is TGTGCCAGCAGCGTAGGGGACGGCACAGATACGCAGTATTTT.

J is TRBJ2-3 and V is TRBV9, with a tentative D call TRBD2 (6 bases). V lost 4 bases, J lost 2 bases, and 17 bases lay in between. CDR3 size: 16 residues. Germline loops: CDR1 SGDLS, CDR2 YYNGEE. CDR3 amino acids: CASSLSEGSYTDTQYF. CDR3 nucleotides: TGTGCCAGCAGCCTCTCGGAGGGGTCATACACAGATACGCAGTATTTT.

V and J are TRBV29-1 and TRBJ2-5, with D possibly TRBD2 on 6 matching bases. The CDR3 spans 15 residues. Germline V CDR1 and CDR2: SQVTM, ANQGSEA. V gave up 1 base and J gave up 5 bases, with 17 bases separating them. The CDR3: CSVEAWDFPSETQYF. CDR3 DNA sequence: TGCAGCGTTGAAGCTTGGGACTTCCCTTCGGAGACCCAGTACTTC.

V is TRBV10-3 and J is TRBJ2-2, with 8 nucleotides matching TRBD1. This CDR3 region has 16 residues. V dropped 2 bases and J dropped 6; count of bases not matched to a gene: 8. The germline V gene encodes CDR1 ENHRY and CDR2 SYGVKD. DNA for the CDR3: TGTGCCATCAGTGAGCCGGGACAGGCGACGCCCGGGGAGCTGTTTTTT. Protein: CAISEPGQATPGELFF.